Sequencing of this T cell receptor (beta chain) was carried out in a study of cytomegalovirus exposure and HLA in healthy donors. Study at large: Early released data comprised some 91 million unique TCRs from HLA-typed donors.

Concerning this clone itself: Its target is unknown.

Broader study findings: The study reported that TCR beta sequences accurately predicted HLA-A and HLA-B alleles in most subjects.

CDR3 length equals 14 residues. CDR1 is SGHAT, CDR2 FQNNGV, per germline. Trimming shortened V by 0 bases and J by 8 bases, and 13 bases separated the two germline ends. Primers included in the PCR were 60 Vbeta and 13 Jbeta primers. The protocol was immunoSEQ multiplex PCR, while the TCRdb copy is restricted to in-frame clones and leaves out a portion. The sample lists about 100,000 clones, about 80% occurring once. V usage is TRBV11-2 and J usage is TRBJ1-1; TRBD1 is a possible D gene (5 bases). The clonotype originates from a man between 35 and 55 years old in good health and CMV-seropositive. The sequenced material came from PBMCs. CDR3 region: CASSLDGGAHEAFF. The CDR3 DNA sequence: TGTGCCAGCAGCTTAGACGGCGGGGCCCACGAAGCTTTCTTT.